One and the same sample provided the 23 T cell receptor beta chains below, sequenced in a study of blood T cells in healthy people across ages. Combining a sample-barcoded 5' primer with a J-beta primer mix, a second PCR ran for about 7 to 12 cycles. TCRdb reanalysed the 5' RACE reads using MiXCR and keeps one entry per CDR3 protein. The table has approximately 800,000 distinct CDR3 sequences, roughly 50% seen once; the top ten hold approximately 24%. The specimen was blood. These receptors were obtained from a man aged 40-55 years in good health.

This clonotype was picked up a small number of times. CDR3: CASSPGQGKLAGDYEQYF. CDR3 DNA sequence: TGTGCCAGCTCTCCGGGACAGGGGAAACTAGCGGGGGACTACGAGCAGTACTTC. V and J are TRBV5-6 and TRBJ2-7; TRBD2 might be the D (11 bases). The CDR3 consists of 18 residues. V lost 7 bases and J lost 3, with 29 bases in between. CDR1 SGHDT and CDR2 YYEEEE come from the germline V gene.

V usage is TRBV20-1 and J usage is TRBJ1-3; the D is unclear. The germline CDR1 and CDR2 sequences are DFQATT and SNEGSKA (reference sequence). V was cut by 5 bases and J by 2 bases, with 10 bases left in between. The CDR3 loop spans 13 amino acids. The CDR3 DNA is TGCAGTGCTCTGGCACCACCTGGAAACACCATATATTTT. Its protein is CSALAPPGNTIYF.

V usage is TRBV29-1 and J usage is TRBJ2-5; D may be TRBD1 (5 bases). The CDR3 extends over 13 amino acids. Germline CDR1 is SQVTM and CDR2 is ANQGSEA. Trimming removed 6 bases from V and 5 bases from J, with 16 bases in between. Here the CDR3 reads CSVAPGASETQYF. CDR3 nucleotide sequence: TGCAGCGTGGCCCCTGGGGCGTCGGAGACCCAGTACTTC.

This rearrangement joins TRBV7-2 to TRBJ2-4, with 7 bases that match TRBD1. The J call may be wrong; the DNA end is better matched by TRBJ2-7. This CDR3 is 14 amino acids long. Germline V lookup: CDR1 SGHTA, CDR2 FQGNSA. The CDR3 protein is CASSLRGRESEQYF. In nucleotides, the CDR3 is TGTGCCAGCAGCTTGAGGGGGCGCGAGTCCGAGCAGTACTTC.

This clonotype was detected only once. The CDR3 coding sequence is TGTGCCAGCAGATTCCGACAGGATGTGGAGTACTTC. Residues: CASRFRQDVEYF. The chain employs TRBV12-3 or TRBV12-4 and TRBJ2-5, with a weak D call TRBD1 (6 bases). This CDR3 has 12 residues. Trimming left V 6 bases short and J 12 bases short, with 17 bases between.

This clonotype showed up just a few times. This chain uses TRBV20-1 with TRBJ1-6; possibly TRBD1 for D (5 bases). V was trimmed by 2 bases and J by 14 bases, leaving 22 bases between them. The CDR3 has 15 residues. Looked up from germline, CDR1 is DFQATT and CDR2 is SNEGSKA (reference sequence). CDR3 region: CSARSRIRADGTLHF. The CDR3 coding sequence is TGCAGTGCTAGATCTAGGATCAGGGCCGATGGGACCCTCCACTTT.

The chain recombines TRBV15 with TRBJ1-6, with D tentatively TRBD1 (5 bases). Germline V gene lookup returns CDR1 LNHNV and CDR2 YYDKDF (reference sequence). CDR3 length: 13 amino acids. The V end lost 5 bases, the J end lost 8 bases, and 10 bases lay between the germline ends. This chain's CDR3 is CATSPGRDSPLHF. DNA for the CDR3: TGTGCCACCAGCCCGGGCAGGGATTCACCCCTCCACTTT.

The J gene is TRBJ2-6, the V gene TRBV20-1; a weak D match, TRBD2 (5 bases). Germline CDR1 is DFQATT and CDR2 is SNEGSKA (reference sequence). V gave up 5 bases and J gave up 1 base, with 12 bases separating them. The CDR3 covers 15 residues. CDR3 residues: CSAFARGSGANVLTF. The CDR3 bases are TGCAGTGCTTTTGCTCGAGGGTCTGGGGCCAACGTCCTGACTTTC.

This clonotype was counted at least ten times. This chain uses TRBV7-2 with TRBJ2-7; D is undetermined. The CDR3 totals 13 residues. Germline V gene lookup returns CDR1 SGHTA and CDR2 FQGNSA. Trimming shortened V by 4 bases and J by 2 bases, and 9 bases separated the two germline ends. In DNA form, the CDR3 reads TGTGCCAGCAGCTCAGGTTCTACCTACGAGCAGTACTTC. The encoded protein is CASSSGSTYEQYF.

V and J are TRBV7-3 and TRBJ2-4, with TRBD2 matching over 12 bases. Looked up from germline, CDR1 is SGHTA and CDR2 is FQGTGA. J lost 3 bases, V lost 5 bases, and 2 bases had no gene match. The CDR3 totals 15 residues. CDR3 residues: CASSPTSGGKNIQYF. The CDR3 DNA reads as TGTGCCAGCAGCCCGACTAGCGGGGGCAAAAACATTCAGTACTTC.

This clonotype was seen more than once but under ten times. This chain joins TRBV5-1 and TRBJ2-7; D unresolved. CDR3 size: 15 residues. Germline assignment: CDR1 SGHRS and CDR2 YFSETQ. The V gene lost 5 bases and the J gene lost 1 base, with 16 bases spanning the gap. The CDR3 bases are TGCGCCAGCAGATCCAGAACCGGAGCTTCCTACGAGCAGTACTTC. It translates to CASRSRTGASYEQYF.

This sequence joins TRBV6-4 and TRBJ2-1; 9 bases agree with TRBD1. The junction had 6 bases not matched to a gene; V was cut back by 5 bases and J by 7 bases. Germline assignment: CDR1 MRHNA and CDR2 SNTAGT. The CDR3 is 14 amino acids. The DNA for the CDR3 is TGTGCCAGCAGTCCTGACAGGGGGGGGAATGAGCAGTTCTTC. This sequence encodes CASSPDRGGNEQFF.

The chain joins TRBV5-1 to TRBJ2-6; the match to TRBD1 covers 11 bases. After removal of 4 bases from V and 2 bases from J, the junction contained 5 bases not matched to a gene. The germline V gene has CDR1 SGHRS and CDR2 YFSETQ. This CDR3 is 17 amino acids long. CDR3 in DNA: TGCGCCAGCAGCGCCGGACAGGGGGCTGCTGGGGCCAACGTCCTGACTTTC. Its translation: CASSAGQGAAGANVLTF.

The rearrangement links TRBV20-1 to TRBJ2-1; D perhaps matches TRBD2 (6 bases). V gave up 3 bases and J gave up 6 bases, with 15 bases separating them. This CDR3 spans 14 amino acids. CDR1 and CDR2 (germline): DFQATT, SNEGSKA (reference sequence). This CDR3 reads CSARGRGNLNEQFF. The CDR3 nucleotides are TGCAGTGCTAGGGGTCGGGGGAACCTCAATGAGCAGTTCTTC.

J is TRBJ2-5 and V is TRBV4-3; D is undetermined. Germline CDR1 is LGHNA and CDR2 is YSLEER. The CDR3 is 14 amino acids. V lost 0 bases and J lost 4, with 9 bases in between. This CDR3 reads CASSQDLVPETQYF. For the CDR3, the DNA is TGCGCCAGCAGCCAAGATCTCGTTCCAGAGACCCAGTACTTC.

The V call is TRBV9, the J call TRBJ2-3, with 8 bases lining up with TRBD2. In germline, CDR1 is SGDLS, CDR2 YYNGEE. The CDR3 has 16 residues. J gave up 0 bases and V 3 bases, and 6 bases lay outside the gene matches. As DNA, the CDR3 is TGTGCCAGCAGCGCCCAAGCGGGGGTTAGCACAGATACGCAGTATTTT. Translated: CASSAQAGVSTDTQYF.

As concerns this clonotype: A read error may produce the germline difference seen at one junction end. This chain uses TRBV4-3 with TRBJ2-1; D tentatively fits TRBD1 or TRBD2 (5 bases each). In germline, CDR1 is LGHNA, CDR2 YSLEER. The CDR3 has 17 amino acids. In DNA form, the CDR3 reads TGCACCAGCAGCCAGGGCGCCGGTGGACTGGCCTACAATGAGCAGTTCTTC. Amino acid sequence: CTSSQGAGGLAYNEQFF.

This chain connects TRBV9 to TRBJ2-1, with 8 bases fitting TRBD1. The germline V gene encodes CDR1 SGDLS and CDR2 YYNGEE. There are 15 residues in the CDR3. V shed 0 bases, J shed 4 bases, and the junction held 3 bases outside the gene matches. CDR3 amino acids: CASSVVRGLYNEQFF. The CDR3 nucleotides are TGTGCCAGCAGCGTAGTCAGGGGGCTGTACAATGAGCAGTTCTTC. Full variable domain (outside the CDR3, taken from reference TRBV9 and TRBJ2-1): DSGVTQTPKHLITATGQRVTLRCSPRSGDLSVYWYQQSLDQGLQFLIQYYNGEERAKGNILERFSAQQFPDLHSELNLSSLELGDSALYFCASSVVRGLYNEQFFGPGTRLTVL.

V is TRBV28 and J is TRBJ1-2; D might be TRBD1 (6 bases). Trimming pared 4 bases from V and 0 bases from J, leaving 18 bases between. The CDR3 has 17 residues. The germline gives CDR1 MDHEN, CDR2 SYDVKM. The CDR3 nucleotides read TGTGCCAGCAGTTCCAACAACCCCGACAGGACTAACTATGGCTACACCTTC. Its protein product is CASSSNNPDRTNYGYTF.

The J gene is TRBJ2-1, the V gene TRBV21-1. TRBV21-1 is designated a pseudogene. This CDR3 has 12 amino acids. CDR3 region: CASSKPLHEQFF. The CDR3 region has the DNA TGTGCCAGCAGCAAACCTTTGCATGAGCAGTTCTTC.

V usage is TRBV6-5 and J usage is TRBJ2-3; weak D call: TRBD2 (6 bases). The V gene lost 6 bases and the J gene lost 1 base, with 14 bases spanning the gap. The CDR3 runs to 15 residues. The germline V gene encodes CDR1 MNHEY and CDR2 SVGAGI. This chain's CDR3 is CASSSRDLGTDTQYF. DNA of the CDR3: TGTGCCAGCAGCTCCCGGGACTTAGGCACAGATACGCAGTATTTT.

The genes are TRBV3-1 and TRBJ2-7; 7 positions match TRBD1. Losses at the gene ends were 8 bases for V and 3 bases for J; bases not matched to a gene: 13. This CDR3 has 15 residues. Germline CDR1 and CDR2: LGHDT and YNNKEL (reference sequence). CDR3 sequence (DNA): TGTGCCAGCTCCCCGGGACAGACTACTTTCTACGAGCAGTACTTC. Amino acid sequence: CASSPGQTTFYEQYF.

V usage is TRBV27 and J usage is TRBJ2-3, with TRBD2 identical over 8 bases. Germline V gene sequence: CDR1 MNHEY, CDR2 SMNVEV (reference sequence). V shed 8 bases and J 2 bases; nucleotides not matched to a gene: 6. The CDR3 loop spans 14 amino acids. CDR3 amino acids: CASAGTRDTDTQYF. For the CDR3, the DNA is TGTGCCAGCGCCGGGACTAGAGACACAGATACGCAGTATTTT.